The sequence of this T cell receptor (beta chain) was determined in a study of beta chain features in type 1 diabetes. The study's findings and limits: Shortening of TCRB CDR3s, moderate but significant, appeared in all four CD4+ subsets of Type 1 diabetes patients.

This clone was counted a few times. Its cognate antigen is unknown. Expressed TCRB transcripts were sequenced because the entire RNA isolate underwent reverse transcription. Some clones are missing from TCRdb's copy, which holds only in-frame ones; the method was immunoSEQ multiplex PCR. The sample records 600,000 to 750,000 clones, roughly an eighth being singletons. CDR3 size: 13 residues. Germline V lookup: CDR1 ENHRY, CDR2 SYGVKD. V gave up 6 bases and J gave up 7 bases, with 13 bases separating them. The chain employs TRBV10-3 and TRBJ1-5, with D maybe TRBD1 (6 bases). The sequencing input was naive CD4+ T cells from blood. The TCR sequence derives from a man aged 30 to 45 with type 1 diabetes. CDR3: CAIRDSGAQPQHF. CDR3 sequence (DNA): TGTGCCATCAGGGACAGTGGAGCCCAGCCCCAGCATTTT.